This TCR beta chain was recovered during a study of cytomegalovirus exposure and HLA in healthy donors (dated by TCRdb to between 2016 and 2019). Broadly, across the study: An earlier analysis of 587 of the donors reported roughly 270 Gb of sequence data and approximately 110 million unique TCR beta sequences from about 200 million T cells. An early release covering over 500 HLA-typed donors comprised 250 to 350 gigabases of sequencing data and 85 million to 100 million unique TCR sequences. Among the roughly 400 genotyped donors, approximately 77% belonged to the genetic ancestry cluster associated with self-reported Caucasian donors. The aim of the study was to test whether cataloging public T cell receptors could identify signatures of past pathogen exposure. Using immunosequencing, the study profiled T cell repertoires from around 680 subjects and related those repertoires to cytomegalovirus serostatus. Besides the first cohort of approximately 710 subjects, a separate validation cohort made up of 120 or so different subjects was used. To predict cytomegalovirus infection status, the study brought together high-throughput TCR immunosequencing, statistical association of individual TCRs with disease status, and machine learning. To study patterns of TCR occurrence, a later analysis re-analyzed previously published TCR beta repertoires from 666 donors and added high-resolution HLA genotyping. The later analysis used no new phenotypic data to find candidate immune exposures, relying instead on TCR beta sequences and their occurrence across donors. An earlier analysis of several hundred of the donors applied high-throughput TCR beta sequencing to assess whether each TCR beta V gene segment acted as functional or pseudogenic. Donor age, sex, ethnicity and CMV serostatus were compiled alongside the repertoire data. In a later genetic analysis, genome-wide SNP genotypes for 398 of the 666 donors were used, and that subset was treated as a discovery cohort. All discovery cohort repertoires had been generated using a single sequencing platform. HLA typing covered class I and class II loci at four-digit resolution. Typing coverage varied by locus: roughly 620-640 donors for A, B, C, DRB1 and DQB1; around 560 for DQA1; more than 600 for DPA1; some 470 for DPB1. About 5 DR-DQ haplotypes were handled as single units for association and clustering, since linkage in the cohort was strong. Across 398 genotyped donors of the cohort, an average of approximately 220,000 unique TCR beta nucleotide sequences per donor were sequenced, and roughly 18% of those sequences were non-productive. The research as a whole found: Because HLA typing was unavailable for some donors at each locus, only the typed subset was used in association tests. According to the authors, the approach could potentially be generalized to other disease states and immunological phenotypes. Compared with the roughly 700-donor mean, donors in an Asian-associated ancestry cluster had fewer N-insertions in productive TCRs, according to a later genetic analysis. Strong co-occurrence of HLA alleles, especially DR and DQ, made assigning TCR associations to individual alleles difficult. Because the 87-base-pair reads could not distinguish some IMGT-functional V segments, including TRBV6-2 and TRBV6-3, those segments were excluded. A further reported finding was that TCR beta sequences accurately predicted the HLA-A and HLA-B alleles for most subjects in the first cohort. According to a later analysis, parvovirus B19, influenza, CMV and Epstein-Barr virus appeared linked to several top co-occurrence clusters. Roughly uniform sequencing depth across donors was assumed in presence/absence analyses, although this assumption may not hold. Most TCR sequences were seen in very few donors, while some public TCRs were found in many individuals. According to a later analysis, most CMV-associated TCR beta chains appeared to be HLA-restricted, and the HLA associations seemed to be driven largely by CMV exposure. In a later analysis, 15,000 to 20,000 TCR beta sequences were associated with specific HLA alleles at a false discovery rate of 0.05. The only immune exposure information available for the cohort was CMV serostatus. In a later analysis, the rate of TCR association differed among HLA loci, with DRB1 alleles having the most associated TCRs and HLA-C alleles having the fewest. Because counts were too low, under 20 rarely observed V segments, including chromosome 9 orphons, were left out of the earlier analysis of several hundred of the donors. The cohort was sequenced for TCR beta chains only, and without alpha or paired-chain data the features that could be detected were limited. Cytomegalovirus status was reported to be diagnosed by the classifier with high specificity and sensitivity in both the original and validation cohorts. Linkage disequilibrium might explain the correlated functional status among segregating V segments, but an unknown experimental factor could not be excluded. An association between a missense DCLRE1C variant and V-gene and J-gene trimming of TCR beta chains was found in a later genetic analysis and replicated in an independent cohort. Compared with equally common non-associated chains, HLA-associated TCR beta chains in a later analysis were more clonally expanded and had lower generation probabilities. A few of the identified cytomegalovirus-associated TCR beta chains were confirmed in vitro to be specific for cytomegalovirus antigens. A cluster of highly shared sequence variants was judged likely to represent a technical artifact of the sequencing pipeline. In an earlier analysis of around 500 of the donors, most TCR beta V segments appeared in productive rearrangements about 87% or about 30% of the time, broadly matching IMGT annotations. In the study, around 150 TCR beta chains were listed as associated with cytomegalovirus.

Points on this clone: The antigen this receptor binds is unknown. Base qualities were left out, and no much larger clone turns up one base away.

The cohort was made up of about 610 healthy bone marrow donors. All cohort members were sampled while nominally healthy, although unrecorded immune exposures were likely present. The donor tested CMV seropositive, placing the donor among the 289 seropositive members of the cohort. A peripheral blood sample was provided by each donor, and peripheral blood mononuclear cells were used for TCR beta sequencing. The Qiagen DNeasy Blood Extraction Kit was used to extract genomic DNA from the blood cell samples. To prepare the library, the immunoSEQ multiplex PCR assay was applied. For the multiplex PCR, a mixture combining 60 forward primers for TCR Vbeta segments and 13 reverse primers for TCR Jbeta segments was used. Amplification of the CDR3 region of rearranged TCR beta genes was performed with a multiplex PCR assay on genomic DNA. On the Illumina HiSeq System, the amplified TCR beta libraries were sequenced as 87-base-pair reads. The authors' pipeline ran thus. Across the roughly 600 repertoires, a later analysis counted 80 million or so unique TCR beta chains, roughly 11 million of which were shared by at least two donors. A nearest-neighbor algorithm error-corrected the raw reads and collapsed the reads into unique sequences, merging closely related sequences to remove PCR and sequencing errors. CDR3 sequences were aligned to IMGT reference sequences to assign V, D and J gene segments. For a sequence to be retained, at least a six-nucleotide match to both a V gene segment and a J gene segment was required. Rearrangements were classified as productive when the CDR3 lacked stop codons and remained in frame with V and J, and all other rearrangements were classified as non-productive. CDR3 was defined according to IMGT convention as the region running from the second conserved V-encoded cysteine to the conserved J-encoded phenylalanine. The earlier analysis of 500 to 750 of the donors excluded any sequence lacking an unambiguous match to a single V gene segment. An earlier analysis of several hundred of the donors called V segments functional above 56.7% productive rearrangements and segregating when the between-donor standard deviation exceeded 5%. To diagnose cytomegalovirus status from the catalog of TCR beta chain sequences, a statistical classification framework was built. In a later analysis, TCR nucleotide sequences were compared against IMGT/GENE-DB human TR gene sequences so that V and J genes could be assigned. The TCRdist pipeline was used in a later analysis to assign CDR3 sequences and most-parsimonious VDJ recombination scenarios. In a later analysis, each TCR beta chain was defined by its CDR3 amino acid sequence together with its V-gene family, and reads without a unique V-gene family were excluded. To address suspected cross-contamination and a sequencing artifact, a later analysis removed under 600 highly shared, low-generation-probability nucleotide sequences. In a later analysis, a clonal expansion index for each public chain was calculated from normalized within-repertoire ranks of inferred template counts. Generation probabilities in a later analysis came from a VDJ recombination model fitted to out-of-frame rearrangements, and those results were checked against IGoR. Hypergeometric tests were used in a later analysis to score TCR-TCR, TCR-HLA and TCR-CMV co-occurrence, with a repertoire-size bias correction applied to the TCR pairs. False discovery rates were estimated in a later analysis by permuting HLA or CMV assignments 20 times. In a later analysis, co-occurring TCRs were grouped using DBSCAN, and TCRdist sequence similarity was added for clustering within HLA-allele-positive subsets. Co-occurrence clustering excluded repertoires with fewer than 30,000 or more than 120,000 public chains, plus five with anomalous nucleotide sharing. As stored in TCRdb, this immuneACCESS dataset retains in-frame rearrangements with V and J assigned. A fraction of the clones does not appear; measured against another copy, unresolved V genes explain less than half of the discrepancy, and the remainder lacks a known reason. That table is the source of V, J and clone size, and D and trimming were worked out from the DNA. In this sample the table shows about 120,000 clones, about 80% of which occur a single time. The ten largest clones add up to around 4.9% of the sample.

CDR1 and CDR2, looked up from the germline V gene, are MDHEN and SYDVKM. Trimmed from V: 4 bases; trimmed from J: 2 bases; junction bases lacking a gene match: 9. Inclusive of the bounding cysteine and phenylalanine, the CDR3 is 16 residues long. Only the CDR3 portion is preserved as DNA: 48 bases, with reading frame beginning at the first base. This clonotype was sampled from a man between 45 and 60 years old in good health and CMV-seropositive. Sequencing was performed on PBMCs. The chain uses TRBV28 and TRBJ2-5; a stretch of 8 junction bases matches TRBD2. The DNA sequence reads TGTGCCAGCAGTTCCCCGAGCGGGGGCCCACAAGAGACCCAGTACTTC. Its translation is CASSSPSGGPQETQYF.